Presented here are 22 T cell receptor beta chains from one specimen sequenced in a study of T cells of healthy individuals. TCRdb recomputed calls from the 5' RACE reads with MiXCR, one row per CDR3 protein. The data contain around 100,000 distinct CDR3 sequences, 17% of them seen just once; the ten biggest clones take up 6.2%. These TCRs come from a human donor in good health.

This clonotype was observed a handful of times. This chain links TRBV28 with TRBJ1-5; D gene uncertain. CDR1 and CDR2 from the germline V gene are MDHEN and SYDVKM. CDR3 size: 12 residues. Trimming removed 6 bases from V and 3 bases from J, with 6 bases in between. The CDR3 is CASSTSNQPQHF. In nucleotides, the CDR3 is TGTGCCAGCAGCACGTCCAATCAGCCCCAGCATTTT.

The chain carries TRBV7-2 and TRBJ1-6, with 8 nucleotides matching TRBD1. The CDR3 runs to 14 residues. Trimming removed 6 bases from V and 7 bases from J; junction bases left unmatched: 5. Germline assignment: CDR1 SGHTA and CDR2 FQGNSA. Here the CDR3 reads CASRSGQGNSPLHF. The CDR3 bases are TGTGCCAGCAGATCCGGACAGGGAAATTCACCCCTCCACTTT.

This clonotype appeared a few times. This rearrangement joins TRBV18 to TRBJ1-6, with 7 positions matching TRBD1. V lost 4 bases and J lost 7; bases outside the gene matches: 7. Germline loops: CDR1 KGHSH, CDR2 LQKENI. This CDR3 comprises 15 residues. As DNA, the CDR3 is TGTGCCAGCTCACTTAACCGGGACAGCAATTCACCCCTCCACTTT. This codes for CASSLNRDSNSPLHF.

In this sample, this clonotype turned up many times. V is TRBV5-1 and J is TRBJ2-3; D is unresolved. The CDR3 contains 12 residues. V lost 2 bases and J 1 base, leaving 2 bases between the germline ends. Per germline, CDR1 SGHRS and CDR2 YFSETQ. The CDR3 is CASSFRTDTQYF. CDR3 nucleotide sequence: TGCGCCAGCAGCTTCCGCACAGATACGCAGTATTTT.

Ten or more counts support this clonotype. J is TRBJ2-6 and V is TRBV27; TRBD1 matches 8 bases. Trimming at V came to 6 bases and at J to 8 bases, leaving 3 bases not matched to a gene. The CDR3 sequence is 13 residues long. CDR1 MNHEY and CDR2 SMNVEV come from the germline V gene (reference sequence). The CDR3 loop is CASSYRGSNVLTF. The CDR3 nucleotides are TGTGCCAGCAGCTACAGGGGGTCCAACGTCCTGACTTTC.

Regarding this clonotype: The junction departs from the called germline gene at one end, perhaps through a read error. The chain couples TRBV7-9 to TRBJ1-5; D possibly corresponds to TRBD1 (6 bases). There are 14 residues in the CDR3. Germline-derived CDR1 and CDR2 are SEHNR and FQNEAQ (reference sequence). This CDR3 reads CASSIAGGNQPQHF. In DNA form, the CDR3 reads TGTGCCAGCAGCATAGCAGGGGGCAATCAGCCCCAGCATTTT.

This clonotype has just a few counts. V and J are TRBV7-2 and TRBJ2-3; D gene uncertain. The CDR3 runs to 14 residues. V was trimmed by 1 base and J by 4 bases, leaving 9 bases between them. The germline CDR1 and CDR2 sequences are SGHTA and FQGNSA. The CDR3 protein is CASSLGGIPDTQYF. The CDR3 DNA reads TGTGCCAGCAGCTTAGGAGGCATCCCAGATACGCAGTATTTT.

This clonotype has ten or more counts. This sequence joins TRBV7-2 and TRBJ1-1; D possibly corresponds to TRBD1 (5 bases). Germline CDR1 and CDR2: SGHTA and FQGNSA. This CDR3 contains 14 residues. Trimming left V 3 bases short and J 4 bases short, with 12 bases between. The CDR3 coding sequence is TGTGCCAGCAGCTTTTGGGGTAGGGGCACTGAAGCTTTCTTT. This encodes CASSFWGRGTEAFF.

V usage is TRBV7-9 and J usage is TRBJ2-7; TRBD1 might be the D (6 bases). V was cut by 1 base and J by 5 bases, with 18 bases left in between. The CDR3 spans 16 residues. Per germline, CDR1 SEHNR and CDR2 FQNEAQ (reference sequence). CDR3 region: CASSLGPQGYADEQYF. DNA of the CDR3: TGTGCCAGCAGCTTAGGTCCGCAGGGGTATGCCGACGAGCAGTACTTC.

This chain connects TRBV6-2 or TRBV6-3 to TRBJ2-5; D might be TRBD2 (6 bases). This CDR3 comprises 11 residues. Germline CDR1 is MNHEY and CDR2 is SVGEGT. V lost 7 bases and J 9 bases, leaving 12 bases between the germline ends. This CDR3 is CASTPGGAQYF. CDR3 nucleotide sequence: TGTGCCAGCACCCCCGGGGGTGCCCAGTACTTC.

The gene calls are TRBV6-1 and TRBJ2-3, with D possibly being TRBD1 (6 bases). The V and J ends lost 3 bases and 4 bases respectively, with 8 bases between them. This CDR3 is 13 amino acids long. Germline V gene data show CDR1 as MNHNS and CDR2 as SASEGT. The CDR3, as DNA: TGTGCCAGCAGTGAGAGACAGGCAGATACGCAGTATTTT. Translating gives CASSERQADTQYF.

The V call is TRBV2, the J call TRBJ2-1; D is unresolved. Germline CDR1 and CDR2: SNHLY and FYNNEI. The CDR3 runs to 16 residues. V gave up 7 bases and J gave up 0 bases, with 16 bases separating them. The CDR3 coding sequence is TGTGCCAGCATAGAAACCGGGTCTAGCTCCTACAATGAGCAGTTCTTC. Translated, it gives CASIETGSSSYNEQFF. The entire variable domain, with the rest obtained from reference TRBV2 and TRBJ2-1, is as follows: EPEVTQTPSHQVTQMGQEVILRCVPISNHLYFYWYRQILGQKVEFLVSFYNNEISEKSEIFDDQFSVERPDGSNFTLKIRSTKLEDSAMYFCASIETGSSSYNEQFFGPGTRLTVL.

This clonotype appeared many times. The CDR3 coding sequence is TGTGCCAGCAGGGAGGACAGCTCTGGGGCCAACGTCCTGACTTTC. Residues: CASREDSSGANVLTF. The chain joins TRBV13 to TRBJ2-6; perhaps TRBD1 as D (6 bases). The V gene's germline CDR1 is PRHDT and CDR2 FYEKMQ (reference sequence). This CDR3 is built from 15 residues. Trimming shortened V by 6 bases and J by 0 bases, and 9 bases separated the two germline ends.

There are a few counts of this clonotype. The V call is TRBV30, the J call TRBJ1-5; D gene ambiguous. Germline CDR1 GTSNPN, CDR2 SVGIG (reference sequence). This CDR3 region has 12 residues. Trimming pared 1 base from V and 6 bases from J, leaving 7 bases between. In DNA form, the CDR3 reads TGTGCCTGGAGTGACGATCTTCAGCCCCAGCATTTT. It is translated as CAWSDDLQPQHF.

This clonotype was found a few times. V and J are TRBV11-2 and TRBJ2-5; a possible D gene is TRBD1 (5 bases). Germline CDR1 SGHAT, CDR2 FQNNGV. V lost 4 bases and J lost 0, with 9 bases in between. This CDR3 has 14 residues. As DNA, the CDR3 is TGTGCCAGCAGCTCCGACAGTTACCAAGAGACCCAGTACTTC. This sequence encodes CASSSDSYQETQYF.

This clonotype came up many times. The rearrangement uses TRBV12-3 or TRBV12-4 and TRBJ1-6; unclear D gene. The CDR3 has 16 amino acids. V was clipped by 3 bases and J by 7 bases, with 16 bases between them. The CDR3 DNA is TGTGCCAGCAGTTTGAGGATAGGAAGGGTAAATTCACCCCTCCACTTT. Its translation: CASSLRIGRVNSPLHF.

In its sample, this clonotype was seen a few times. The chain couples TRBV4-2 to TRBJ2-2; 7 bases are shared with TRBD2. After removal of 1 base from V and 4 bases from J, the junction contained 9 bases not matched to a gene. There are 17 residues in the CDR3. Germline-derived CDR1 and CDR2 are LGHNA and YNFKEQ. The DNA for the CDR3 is TGTGCCAGCAGCCAAGGGTCGGGGACTACAGCCACCGGGGAGCTGTTTTTT. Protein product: CASSQGSGTTATGELFF.

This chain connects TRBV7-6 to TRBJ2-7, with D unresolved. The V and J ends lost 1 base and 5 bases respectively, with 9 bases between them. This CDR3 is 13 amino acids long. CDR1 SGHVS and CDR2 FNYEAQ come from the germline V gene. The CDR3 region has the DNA TGTGCCAGCAGCTTAGTATCCGCCGACGAGCAGTACTTC. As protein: CASSLVSADEQYF.

The CDR3 DNA reads TGTGCCAGCAGTGATCAGGGTTTGGGCCAGCCCCAGCATTTT. The encoded protein is CASSDQGLGQPQHF. The V and J genes are TRBV2 and TRBJ1-5; tentatively, D is TRBD1 (5 bases). With 3 bases removed from V and 7 bases from J, the gap between germline ends came to 13 bases. This CDR3 region has 14 residues. Germline V gene lookup returns CDR1 SNHLY and CDR2 FYNNEI. The full variable domain, completed using reference TRBV2 and TRBJ1-5, is EPEVTQTPSHQVTQMGQEVILRCVPISNHLYFYWYRQILGQKVEFLVSFYNNEISEKSEIFDDQFSVERPDGSNFTLKIRSTKLEDSAMYFCASSDQGLGQPQHFGDGTRLSIL.

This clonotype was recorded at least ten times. CDR3: CASSLEGSYGYTF. DNA of the CDR3: TGCGCCAGCAGCCTGGAGGGAAGCTATGGCTACACCTTC. The rearrangement links TRBV5-1 to TRBJ1-2; D uncertain. V was shortened by 4 bases and J by 4 bases, with 11 bases between the two germline ends. Germline values: CDR1 SGHRS, CDR2 YFSETQ. The CDR3 covers 13 residues.

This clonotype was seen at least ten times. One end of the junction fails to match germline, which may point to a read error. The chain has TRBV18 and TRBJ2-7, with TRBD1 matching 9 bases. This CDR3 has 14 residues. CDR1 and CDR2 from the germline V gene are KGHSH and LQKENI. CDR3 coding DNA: TGTGCCAGCTCATCACCGGGACAGGGCTACGAGCAGTACTTC. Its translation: CASSSPGQGYEQYF.

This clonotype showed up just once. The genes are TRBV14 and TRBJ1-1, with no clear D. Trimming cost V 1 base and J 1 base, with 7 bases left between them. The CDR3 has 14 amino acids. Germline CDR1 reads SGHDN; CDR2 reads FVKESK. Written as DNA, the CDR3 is TGTGCCAGCAGCCAAGCCGGAGCGAACACTGAAGCTTTCTTT. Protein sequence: CASSQAGANTEAFF. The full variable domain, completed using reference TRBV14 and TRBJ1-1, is EAGVTQFPSHSVIEKGQTVTLRCDPISGHDNLYWYRRVMGKEIKFLLHFVKESKQDESGMPNNRFLAERTGGTYSTLKVQPAELEDSGVYFCASSQAGANTEAFFGQGTRLTVV.